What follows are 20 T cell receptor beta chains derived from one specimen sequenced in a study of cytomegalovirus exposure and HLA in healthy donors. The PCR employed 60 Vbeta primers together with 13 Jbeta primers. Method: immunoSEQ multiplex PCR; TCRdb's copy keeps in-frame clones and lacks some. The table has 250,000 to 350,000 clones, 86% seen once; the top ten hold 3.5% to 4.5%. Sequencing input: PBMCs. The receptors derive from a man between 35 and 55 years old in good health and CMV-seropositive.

The CDR3 reads CSAASVGGSSPQHF. The CDR3 bases are TGCAGCGCCGCCTCAGTTGGAGGGAGCTCTCCCCAGCATTTT. The rearrangement joins TRBV29-1 to TRBJ1-5; D call uncertain. This CDR3 spans 14 amino acids. CDR1 is SQVTM, CDR2 ANQGSEA, per germline. Trimming shortened V by 7 bases and J by 10 bases, and 23 bases separated the two germline ends.

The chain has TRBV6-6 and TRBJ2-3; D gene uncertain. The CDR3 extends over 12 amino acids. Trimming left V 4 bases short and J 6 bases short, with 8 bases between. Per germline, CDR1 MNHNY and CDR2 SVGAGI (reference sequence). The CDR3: CASSSYLDTQYF. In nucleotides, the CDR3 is TGTGCCAGCAGTTCTTATTTGGATACGCAGTATTTT.

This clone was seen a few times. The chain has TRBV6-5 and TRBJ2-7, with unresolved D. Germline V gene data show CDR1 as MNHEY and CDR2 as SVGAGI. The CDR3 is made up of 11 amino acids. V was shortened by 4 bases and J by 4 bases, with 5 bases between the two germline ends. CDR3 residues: CASSSRYEQYF. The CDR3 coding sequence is TGTGCCAGCAGTTCGAGGTACGAGCAGTACTTC.

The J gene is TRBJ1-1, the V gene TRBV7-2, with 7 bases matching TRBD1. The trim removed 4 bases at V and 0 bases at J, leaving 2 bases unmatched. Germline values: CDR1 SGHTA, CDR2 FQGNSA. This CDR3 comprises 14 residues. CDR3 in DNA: TGTGCCAGCAGCTGGGGACAGATGAACACTGAAGCTTTCTTT. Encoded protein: CASSWGQMNTEAFF.

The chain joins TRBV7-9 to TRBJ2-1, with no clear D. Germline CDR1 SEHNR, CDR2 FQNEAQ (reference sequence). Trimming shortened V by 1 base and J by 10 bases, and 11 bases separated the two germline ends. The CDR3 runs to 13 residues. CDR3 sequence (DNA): TGTGCCAGCAGCTTAGTGGCGTCAGCGGAGCAGTTCTTC. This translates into CASSLVASAEQFF.

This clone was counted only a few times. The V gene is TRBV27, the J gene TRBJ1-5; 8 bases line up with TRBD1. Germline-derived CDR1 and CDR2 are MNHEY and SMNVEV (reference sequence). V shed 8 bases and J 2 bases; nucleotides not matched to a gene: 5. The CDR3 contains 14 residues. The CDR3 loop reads CASGKDRGNQPQHF. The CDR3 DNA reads TGTGCCAGCGGGAAGGACAGGGGCAATCAGCCCCAGCATTTT.

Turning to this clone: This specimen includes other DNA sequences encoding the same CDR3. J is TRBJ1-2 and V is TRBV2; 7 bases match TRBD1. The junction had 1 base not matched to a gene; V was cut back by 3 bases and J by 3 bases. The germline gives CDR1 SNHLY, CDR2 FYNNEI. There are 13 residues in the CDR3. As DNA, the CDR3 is TGTGCCAGCAGTGAGGGACAGTACTATGGCTACACCTTC. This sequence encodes CASSEGQYYGYTF.

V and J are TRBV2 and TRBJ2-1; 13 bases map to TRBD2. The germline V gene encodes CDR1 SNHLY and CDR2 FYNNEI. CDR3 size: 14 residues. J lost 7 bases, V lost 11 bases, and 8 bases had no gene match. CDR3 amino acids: CACPGLAGVNEQFF. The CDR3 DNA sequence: TGTGCCTGCCCTGGACTAGCGGGAGTTAATGAGCAGTTCTTC.

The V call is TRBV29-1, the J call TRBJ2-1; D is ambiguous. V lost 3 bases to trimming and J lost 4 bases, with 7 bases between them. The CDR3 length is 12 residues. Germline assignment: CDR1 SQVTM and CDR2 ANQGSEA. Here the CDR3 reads CSVEFVYNEQFF. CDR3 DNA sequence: TGCAGCGTTGAGTTCGTATACAATGAGCAGTTCTTC.

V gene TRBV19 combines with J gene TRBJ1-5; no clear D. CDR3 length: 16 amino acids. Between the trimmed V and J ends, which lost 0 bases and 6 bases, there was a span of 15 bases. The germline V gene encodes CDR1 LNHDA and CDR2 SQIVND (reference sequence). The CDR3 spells CASSIDRGIVGQPQHF. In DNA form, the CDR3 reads TGTGCCAGTAGTATAGATCGAGGGATCGTCGGTCAGCCCCAGCATTTT.

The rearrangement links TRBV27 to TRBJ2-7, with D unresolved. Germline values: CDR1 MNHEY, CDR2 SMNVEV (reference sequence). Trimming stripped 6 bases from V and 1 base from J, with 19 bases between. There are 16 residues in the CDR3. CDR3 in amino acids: CASSPSVGQESYEQYF. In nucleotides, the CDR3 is TGTGCCAGCAGCCCGTCAGTGGGTCAGGAATCCTACGAGCAGTACTTC.

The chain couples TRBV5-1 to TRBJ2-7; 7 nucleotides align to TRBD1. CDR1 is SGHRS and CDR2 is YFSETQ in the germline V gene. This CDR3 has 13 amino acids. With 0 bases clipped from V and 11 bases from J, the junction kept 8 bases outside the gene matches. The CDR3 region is CASSLESTGDEYF. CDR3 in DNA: TGCGCCAGCAGCTTGGAGTCCACAGGGGACGAGTACTTC.

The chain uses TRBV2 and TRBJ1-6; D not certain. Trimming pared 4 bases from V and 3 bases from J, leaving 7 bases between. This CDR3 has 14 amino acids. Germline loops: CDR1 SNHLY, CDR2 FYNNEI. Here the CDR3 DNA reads TGTGCCAGCAGTGGTGGCGGCTATAATTCACCCCTCCACTTT. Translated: CASSGGGYNSPLHF.

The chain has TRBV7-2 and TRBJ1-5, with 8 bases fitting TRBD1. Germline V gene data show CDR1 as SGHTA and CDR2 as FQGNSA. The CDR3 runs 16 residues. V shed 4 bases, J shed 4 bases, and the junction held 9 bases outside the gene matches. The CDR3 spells CASSYSRDRRNQPQHF. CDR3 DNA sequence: TGTGCCAGCAGCTATTCACGGGACAGGAGGAATCAGCCCCAGCATTTT.

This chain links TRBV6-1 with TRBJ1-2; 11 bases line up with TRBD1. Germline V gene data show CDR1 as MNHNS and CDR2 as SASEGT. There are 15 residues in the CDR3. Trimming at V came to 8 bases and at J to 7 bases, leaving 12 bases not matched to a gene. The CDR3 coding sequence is TGTGCCAGCGGAGGTACTGGACAGGGGGCCCTTGGCTACACCTTC. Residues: CASGGTGQGALGYTF.

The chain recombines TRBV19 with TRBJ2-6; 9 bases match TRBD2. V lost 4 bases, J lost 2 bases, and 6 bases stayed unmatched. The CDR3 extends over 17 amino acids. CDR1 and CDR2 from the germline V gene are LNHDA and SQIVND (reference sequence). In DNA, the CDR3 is TGTGCCAGTAGTACGGGACTAGCTACTCCTGGGGCCAACGTCCTGACTTTC. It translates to CASSTGLATPGANVLTF.

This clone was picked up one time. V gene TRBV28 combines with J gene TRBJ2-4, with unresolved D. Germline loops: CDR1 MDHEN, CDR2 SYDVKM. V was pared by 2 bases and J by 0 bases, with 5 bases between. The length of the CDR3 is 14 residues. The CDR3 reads CASSLLLAKNIQYF. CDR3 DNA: TGTGCCAGCAGTTTACTTCTAGCCAAAAACATTCAGTACTTC.

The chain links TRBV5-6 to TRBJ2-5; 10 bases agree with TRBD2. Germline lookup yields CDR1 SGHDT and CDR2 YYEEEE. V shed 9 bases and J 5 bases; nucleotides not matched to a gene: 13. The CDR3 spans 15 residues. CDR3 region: CATSAVAGGGETQYF. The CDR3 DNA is TGTGCCACCTCCGCGGTAGCGGGAGGAGGGGAGACCCAGTACTTC.

In nucleotides, the CDR3 is TGTGCCAGCAGCTCAGGGGGCCTTCAGCCCCAGCATTTT. Amino acids: CASSSGGLQPQHF. The chain couples TRBV28 to TRBJ1-5; TRBD1 matches at 8 bases. With 6 bases clipped from V and 6 bases from J, the junction kept 4 bases outside the gene matches. CDR1 and CDR2 from the germline V gene are MDHEN and SYDVKM. The CDR3 has 13 amino acids.

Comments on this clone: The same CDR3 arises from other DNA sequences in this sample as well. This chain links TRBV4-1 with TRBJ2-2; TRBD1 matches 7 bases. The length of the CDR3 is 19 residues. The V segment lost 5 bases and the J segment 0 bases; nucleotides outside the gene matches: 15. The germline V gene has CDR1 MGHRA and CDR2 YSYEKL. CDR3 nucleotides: TGCGCCAGCAGCGGGAAACCGGGACAGAAGTCCGCGAACACCGGGGAGCTGTTTTTT. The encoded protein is CASSGKPGQKSANTGELFF.